This T cell receptor (beta chain) came from a study of siplizumab effects on memory and regulatory T cells. The study, taken as a whole, reports: With siplizumab, mappable alloreactive CD4+ clones averaged roughly 72% Treg-derived, versus more than 25% in controls. The drug siplizumab significantly decreased the alloreactive sequences that could be traced to unstimulated CD4+ memory cells. Naive T cells looked more diverse than memory cells, and they looked like major contributors to the alloresponse.

Assay: immunoSEQ multiplex PCR; the TCRdb copy retains only in-frame clones and omits some. The table has about 120,000 clones, approximately 92% seen once. In the case of this clone: What it recognizes is unknown.

Looked up from germline, CDR1 is LNHDA and CDR2 is SQIVND (reference sequence). The CDR3 runs 13 residues. Trimming removed 4 bases from V and 5 bases from J, with 11 bases in between. The sequencing sample was made of non-Treg CD4+ T cells sorted from blood. This clonotype originated in a human donor in good health. V usage is TRBV19 and J usage is TRBJ1-1, with D maybe TRBD1 (6 bases). The CDR3 coding sequence is TGTGCCAGTAGTACTCCAGGGGTAACTGAAGCTTTCTTT. Translated: CASSTPGVTEAFF.